This T cell receptor beta chain originates from a study of blood T cell repertoires in COVID-19. The overall study: Acute and convalescent COVID-19 specimens originated in the United States, Italy and Spain. In each case, the material was cDNA or gDNA derived from T cells, B-cell-depleted T cells, or PBMCs.

Germline CDR1 and CDR2: SNHLY and FYNNEI. Trimming pared 2 bases from V and 0 bases from J, leaving 5 bases between. CDR3 size: 14 residues. Original processing notes: Reference gene primer amplification yielded estimated nucleated cell counts. Produced via immunoSEQ multiplex PCR; TCRdb's table is partial and in-frame only. V, J and clone size derive from that table, while D and trimming were established from the DNA sequence. The sample contains over 130,000 clones, about 88% of which appear only once. Those enrolled in Seattle joined during active infection and were followed longitudinally afterward.

This TCR came from a human donor with COVID-19, enrolled during active disease. The donor label of this sample is uncertain. The chain has TRBV2 and TRBJ1-5; D remains unclear. Sequenced sample: peripheral blood. Here the CDR3 DNA reads TGTGCCAGCAGTGAATGGAGTAGCAATCAGCCCCAGCATTTT. Its protein is CASSEWSSNQPQHF.